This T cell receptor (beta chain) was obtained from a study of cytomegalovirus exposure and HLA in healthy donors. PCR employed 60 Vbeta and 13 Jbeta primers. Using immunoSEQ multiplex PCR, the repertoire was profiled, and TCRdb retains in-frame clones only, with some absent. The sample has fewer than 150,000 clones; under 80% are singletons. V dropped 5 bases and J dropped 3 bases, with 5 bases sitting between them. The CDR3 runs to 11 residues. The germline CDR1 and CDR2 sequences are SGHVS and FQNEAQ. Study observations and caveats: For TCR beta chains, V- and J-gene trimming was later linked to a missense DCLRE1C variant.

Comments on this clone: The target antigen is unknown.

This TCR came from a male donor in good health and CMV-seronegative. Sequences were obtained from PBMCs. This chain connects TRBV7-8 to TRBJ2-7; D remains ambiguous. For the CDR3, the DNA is TGTGCCAGCAGCCCCATCTACGAGCAGTACTTC. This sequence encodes CASSPIYEQYF.